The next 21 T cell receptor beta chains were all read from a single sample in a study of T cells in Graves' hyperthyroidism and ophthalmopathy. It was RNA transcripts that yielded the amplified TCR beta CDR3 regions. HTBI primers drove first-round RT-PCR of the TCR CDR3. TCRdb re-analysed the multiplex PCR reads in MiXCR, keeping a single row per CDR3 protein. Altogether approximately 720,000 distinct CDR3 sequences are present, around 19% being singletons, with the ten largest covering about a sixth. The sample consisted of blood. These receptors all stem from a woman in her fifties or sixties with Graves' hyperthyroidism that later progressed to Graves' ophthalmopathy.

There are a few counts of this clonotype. The DNA for the CDR3 is TGTGCCAGTAGGGGACAGAACTACGAGCAGTACTTC. It encodes CASRGQNYEQYF. The chain is built from TRBV19 and TRBJ2-7, with 7 nucleotides matching TRBD1. Per the germline V gene, CDR1 is LNHDA and CDR2 is SQIVND (reference sequence). The ends lost 6 bases at V and 3 bases at J; junction bases unmatched: 2. The length of the CDR3 is 12 residues.

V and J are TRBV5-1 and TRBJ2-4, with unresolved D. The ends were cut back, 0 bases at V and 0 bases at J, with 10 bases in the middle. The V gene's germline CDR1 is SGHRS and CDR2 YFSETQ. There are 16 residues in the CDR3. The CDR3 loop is CASSLATGIAKNIQYF. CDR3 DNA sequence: TGCGCCAGCAGCTTGGCAACGGGCATAGCCAAAAACATTCAGTACTTC.

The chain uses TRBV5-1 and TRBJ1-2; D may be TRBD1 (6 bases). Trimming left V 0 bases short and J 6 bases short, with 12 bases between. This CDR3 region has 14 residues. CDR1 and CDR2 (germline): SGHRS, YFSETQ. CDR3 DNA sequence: TGCGCCAGCAGCTTGGCCAGGGGAGGAGATGGCTACACCTTC. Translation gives CASSLARGGDGYTF.

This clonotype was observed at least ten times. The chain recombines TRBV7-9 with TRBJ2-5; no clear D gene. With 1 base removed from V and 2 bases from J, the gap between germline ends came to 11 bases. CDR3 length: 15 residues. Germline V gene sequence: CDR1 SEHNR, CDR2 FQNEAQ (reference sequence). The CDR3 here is CASSLDRWQQETQYF. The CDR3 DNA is TGTGCCAGCAGCTTAGATCGGTGGCAGCAAGAGACCCAGTACTTC.

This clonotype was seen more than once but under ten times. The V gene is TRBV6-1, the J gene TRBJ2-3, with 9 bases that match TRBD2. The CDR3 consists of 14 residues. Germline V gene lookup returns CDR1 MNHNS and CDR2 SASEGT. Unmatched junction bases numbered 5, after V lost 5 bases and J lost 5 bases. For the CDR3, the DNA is TGTGCCAGCAGTTATCAAGCGGGGGGAGATACGCAGTATTTT. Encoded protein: CASSYQAGGDTQYF.

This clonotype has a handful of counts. CDR3 residues: CASSQVWYGYTF. The CDR3 nucleotides are TGTGCCAGCAGCCAAGTGTGGTATGGCTACACCTTC. The chain uses TRBV3-1 and TRBJ1-2; D uncertain. With 1 base removed from V and 5 bases from J, the gap between germline ends came to 5 bases. The length of the CDR3 is 12 residues. Germline V CDR1 and CDR2: LGHDT, YNNKEL (reference sequence).

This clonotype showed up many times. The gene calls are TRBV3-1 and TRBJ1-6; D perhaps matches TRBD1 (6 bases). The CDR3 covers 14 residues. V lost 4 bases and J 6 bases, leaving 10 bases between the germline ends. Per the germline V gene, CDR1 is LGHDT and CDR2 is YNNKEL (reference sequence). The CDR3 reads CASSLTGSNSPLHF. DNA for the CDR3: TGTGCCAGCAGCCTCACAGGGTCTAATTCACCCCTCCACTTT.

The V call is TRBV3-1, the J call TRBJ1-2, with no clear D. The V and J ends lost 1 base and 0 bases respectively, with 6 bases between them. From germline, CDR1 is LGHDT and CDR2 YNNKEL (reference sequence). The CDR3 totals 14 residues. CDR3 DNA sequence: TGTGCCAGCAGCCAAGTTGATGCTAACTATGGCTACACCTTC. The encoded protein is CASSQVDANYGYTF.

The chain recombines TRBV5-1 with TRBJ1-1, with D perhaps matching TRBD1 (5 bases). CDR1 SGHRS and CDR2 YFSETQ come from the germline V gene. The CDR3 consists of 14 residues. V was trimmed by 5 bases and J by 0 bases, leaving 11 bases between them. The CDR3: CASRYVGVNTEAFF. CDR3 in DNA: TGCGCCAGCAGGTATGTAGGGGTGAACACTGAAGCTTTCTTT.

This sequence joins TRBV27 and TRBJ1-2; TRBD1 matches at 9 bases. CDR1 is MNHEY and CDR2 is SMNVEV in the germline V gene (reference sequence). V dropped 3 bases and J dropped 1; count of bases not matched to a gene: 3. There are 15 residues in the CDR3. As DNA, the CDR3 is TGTGCCAGCAGTTTTGCGGGACAGGGTAACTATGGCTACACCTTC. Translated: CASSFAGQGNYGYTF.

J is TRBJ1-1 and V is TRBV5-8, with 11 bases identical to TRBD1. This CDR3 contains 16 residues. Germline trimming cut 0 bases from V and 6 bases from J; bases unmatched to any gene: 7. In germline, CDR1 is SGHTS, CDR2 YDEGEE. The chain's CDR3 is CASSLVGTGGVSEAFF. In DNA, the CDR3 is TGTGCCAGCAGCTTGGTCGGGACAGGGGGGGTTTCTGAAGCTTTCTTT.

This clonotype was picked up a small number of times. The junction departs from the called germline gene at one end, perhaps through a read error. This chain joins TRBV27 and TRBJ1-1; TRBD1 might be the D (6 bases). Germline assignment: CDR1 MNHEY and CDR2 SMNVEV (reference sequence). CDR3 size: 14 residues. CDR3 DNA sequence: TGTGCCAGCAGTTTAGGGGGCAGTCGCACTAAAGCTTTCTTT. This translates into CASSLGGSRTKAFF.

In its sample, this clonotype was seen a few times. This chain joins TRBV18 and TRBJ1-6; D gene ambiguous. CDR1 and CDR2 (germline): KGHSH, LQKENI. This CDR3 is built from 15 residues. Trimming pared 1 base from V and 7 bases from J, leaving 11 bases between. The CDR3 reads CASSPQHGENSPLHF. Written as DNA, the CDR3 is TGTGCCAGCTCACCACAACACGGGGAGAATTCACCCCTCCACTTT. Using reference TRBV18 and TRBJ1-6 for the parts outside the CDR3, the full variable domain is NAGVMQNPRHLVRRRGQEARLRCSPMKGHSHVYWYRQLPEEGLKFMVYLQKENIIDESGMPKERFSAEFPKEGPSILRIQQVVRGDSAAYFCASSPQHGENSPLHFGNGTRLTVT.

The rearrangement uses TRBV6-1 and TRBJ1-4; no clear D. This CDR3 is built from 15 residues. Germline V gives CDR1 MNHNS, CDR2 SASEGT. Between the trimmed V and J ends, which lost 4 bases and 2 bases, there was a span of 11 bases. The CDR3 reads CASSGASFTNEKLFF. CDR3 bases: TGTGCCAGCAGTGGGGCGAGTTTCACTAATGAAAAACTGTTTTTT.

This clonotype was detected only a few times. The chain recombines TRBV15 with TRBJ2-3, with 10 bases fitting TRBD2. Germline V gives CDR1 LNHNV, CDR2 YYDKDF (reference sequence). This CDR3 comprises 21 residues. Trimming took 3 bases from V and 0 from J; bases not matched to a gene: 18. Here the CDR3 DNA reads TGTGCCACCAGCAGCCCAAATCTGCTAGCGGGGGCCTACCCCAGCACAGATACGCAGTATTTT. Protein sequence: CATSSPNLLAGAYPSTDTQYF.

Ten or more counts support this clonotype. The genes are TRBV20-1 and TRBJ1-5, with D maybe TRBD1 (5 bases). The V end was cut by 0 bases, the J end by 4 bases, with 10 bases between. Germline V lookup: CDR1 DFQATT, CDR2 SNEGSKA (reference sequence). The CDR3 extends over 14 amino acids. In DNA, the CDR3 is TGCAGTGCTAGAGATGCGGGGGTTAATCAGCCCCAGCATTTT. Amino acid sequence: CSARDAGVNQPQHF.

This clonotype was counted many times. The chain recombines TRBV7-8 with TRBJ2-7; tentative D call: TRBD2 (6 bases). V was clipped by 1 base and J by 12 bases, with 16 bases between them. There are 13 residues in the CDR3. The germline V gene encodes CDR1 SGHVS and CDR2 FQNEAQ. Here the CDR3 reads CASSLGQEGRAYF. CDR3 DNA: TGTGCCAGCAGCTTAGGCCAGGAGGGACGAGCGTACTTC.

CDR3 DNA: TGTGCCAGCAGCTTAGGCTCAGGGTCTTTAGCCAAAAACATTCAGTACTTC. Its protein is CASSLGSGSLAKNIQYF. J is TRBJ2-4 and V is TRBV7-8, with D perhaps TRBD1 (5 bases). This CDR3 region has 17 residues. Germline lookup yields CDR1 SGHVS and CDR2 FQNEAQ. V shed 1 base and J shed 0 bases, with 13 bases lying between them.

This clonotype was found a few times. CDR3 sequence (DNA): TGCAGCGTTTCGGACAGGTCGTCGTATGGCTACACCTTC. Translated, it gives CSVSDRSSYGYTF. The V and J genes are TRBV29-1 and TRBJ1-2, with 7 nucleotides matching TRBD1. Germline CDR1 SQVTM, CDR2 ANQGSEA. Germline trimming cut 5 bases from V and 5 bases from J; bases unmatched to any gene: 8. This CDR3 spans 13 amino acids.

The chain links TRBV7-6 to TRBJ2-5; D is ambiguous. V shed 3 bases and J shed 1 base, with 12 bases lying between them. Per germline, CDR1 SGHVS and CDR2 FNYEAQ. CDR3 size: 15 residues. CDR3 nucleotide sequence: TGTGCCAGCAGCTTTACTGTGGGTCTCCAAGAGACCCAGTACTTC. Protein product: CASSFTVGLQETQYF.

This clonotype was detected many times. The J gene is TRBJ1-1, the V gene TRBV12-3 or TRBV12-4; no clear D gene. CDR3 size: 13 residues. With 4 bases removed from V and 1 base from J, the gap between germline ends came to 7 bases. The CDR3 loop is CASSSRQNTEAFF. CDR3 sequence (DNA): TGTGCCAGCAGTTCCCGACAGAACACTGAAGCTTTCTTT.